The 15 T cell receptor beta chains in this list originate from one sample, sequenced in a study of tumor and adjacent non-tumor tissue in lung cancer. No cell sorting was done before RNA was extracted from the tissue. The library came from three nested PCR rounds adapted from ARM-PCR protocols. TCRdb re-derived calls from the multiplex PCR reads in MiXCR, one entry per CDR3 protein. The sample records 100,000 to 150,000 distinct CDR3 sequences, 66% being singletons. Sample: lung tumor tissue. Receptor source: a young man with non-small cell lung cancer.

This chain connects TRBV11-2 to TRBJ2-7, with 7 bases aligning to TRBD1. Germline V gene lookup returns CDR1 SGHAT and CDR2 FQNNGV. V lost 5 bases, J lost 5 bases, and 15 bases stayed unmatched. This CDR3 has 16 residues. The CDR3 here is CASSRGRGTGVDEQYF. DNA for the CDR3: TGTGCCAGCAGCCGAGGACGAGGAACAGGGGTGGACGAGCAGTACTTC. Filled out from reference TRBV11-2 and TRBJ2-7, the complete variable domain reads EAGVAQSPRYKIIEKRQSVAFWCNPISGHATLYWYQQILGQGPKLLIQFQNNGVVDDSQLPKDRFSAERLKGVDSTLKIQPAKLEDSAVYLCASSRGRGTGVDEQYFGPGTRLTVT.

Comments on this clonotype: Possible read error: a much larger clone is one base away. The V call is TRBV4-3, the J call TRBJ2-3, with 9 bases lining up with TRBD2. The V gene's germline CDR1 is LGHNA and CDR2 YSLEER. This CDR3 has 17 amino acids. CDR3 bases: TGCGCCGGCAGCCAAGAAGGGACTAGCTACGGCACAGATACGCAGTATTTT. Amino acids: CAGSQEGTSYGTDTQYF.

The V call is TRBV20-1, the J call TRBJ2-1, with a possible D match to TRBD1 (6 bases). CDR3 length equals 14 residues. The V end lost 3 bases, the J end lost 7 bases, and 16 bases lay between the germline ends. Germline V gives CDR1 DFQATT, CDR2 SNEGSKA (reference sequence). The CDR3 spells CSARTAWGLNEQFF. In DNA, the CDR3 is TGCAGTGCTAGGACGGCGTGGGGGCTTAATGAGCAGTTCTTC.

This clonotype was observed many times. The DNA for the CDR3 is TGTGCCAGCAGCCCCAGGGGGTATGACACTGAAGCTTTCTTT. Translated, it gives CASSPRGYDTEAFF. This chain uses TRBV11-2 with TRBJ1-1, with 7 positions matching TRBD1. Germline-derived CDR1 and CDR2 are SGHAT and FQNNGV. Losses at the gene ends were 5 bases for V and 3 bases for J; bases not matched to a gene: 6. The CDR3 has 14 residues.

The gene calls are TRBV28 and TRBJ1-1; D is unresolved. Between the trimmed V and J ends, which lost 1 base and 8 bases, there was a span of 8 bases. The germline V gene has CDR1 MDHEN and CDR2 SYDVKM. This CDR3 is built from 12 residues. The CDR3 DNA reads TGTGCCAGCAGTTTATCCCAGCAGGAAGCTTTCTTT. Translation gives CASSLSQQEAFF.

This clonotype was found a few times. The chain joins TRBV12-3 or TRBV12-4 to TRBJ1-6, with a possible D match to TRBD1 (6 bases). V was shortened by 7 bases and J by 7 bases, with 14 bases between the two germline ends. The length of the CDR3 is 14 residues. CDR3 nucleotides: TGTGCCAGCACTTTGTGGGGGCGCAATTCACCCCTCCACTTT. It translates to CASTLWGRNSPLHF.

Of note for this clonotype: A much larger clone differs from this one at a single base, so this may be a read error. This chain joins TRBV29-1 and TRBJ1-2; 9 nucleotides agree with TRBD1. This CDR3 spans 14 amino acids. The J segment lost 6 bases and the V segment lost 5 bases, leaving 10 bases of the junction unmatched. The germline V gene has CDR1 SQVTM and CDR2 ANQGSEA. CDR3 loop: CSVNGDRGTHGYTF. As DNA, the CDR3 is TGCAGCGTTAATGGCGACAGGGGGACTCATGGCTACACCTTC.

On this clonotype: A single base separates this from a much larger clone, so it may be a read error. The genes are TRBV6-5 and TRBJ2-2, with TRBD1 matching over 9 bases. Germline V CDR1 and CDR2: MNHEY, SVGAGI. The length of the CDR3 is 16 residues. J gave up 9 bases and V 6 bases, and 14 bases lay outside the gene matches. This chain's CDR3 is CASRKQGAWGTRELFF. The CDR3 DNA reads as TGTGCCAGCAGGAAACAGGGGGCCTGGGGGACCCGGGAGCTGTTTTTT.

Points on this clonotype: At one end the junction does not follow the germline gene, possibly because of a read error. V is TRBV11-3 and J is TRBJ2-3; 10 nucleotides agree with TRBD2. Germline V CDR1 and CDR2: SGHNT, YENEEA. CDR3 length: 16 amino acids. In DNA form, the CDR3 reads TGTGCCAGTAGCCCACGAGCGGGAGGGCGCACAGATACGCACTATTTT. Its translation is CASSPRAGGRTDTHYF. The variable domain in full, with the rest retrieved from reference TRBV11-3 and TRBJ2-3, is EAGVVQSPRYKIIEKKQPVAFWCNPISGHNTLYWYLQNLGQGPELLIRYENEEAVDDSQLPKDRFSAERLKGVDSTLKIQPAELGDSAVYLCASSPRAGGRTDTHYFGPGTRLTVL.

The V and J genes are TRBV6-5 and TRBJ1-1, with D maybe TRBD1 (6 bases). This CDR3 is built from 13 residues. Looked up from germline, CDR1 is MNHEY and CDR2 is SVGAGI. V gave up 5 bases and J gave up 11 bases, with 18 bases separating them. CDR3 DNA sequence: TGTGCCAGCAGTGCCCGGGGGCAGGGATGGGCTTTCTTT. Translated: CASSARGQGWAFF.

Details on this clonotype: This sequence may be a read error, since a much larger clone differs from it by one base. The chain couples TRBV11-3 to TRBJ2-1; D is unclear. Trimming stripped 5 bases from V and 4 bases from J, with 9 bases between. CDR1 and CDR2 (germline): SGHNT, YENEEA. The CDR3 is 13 amino acids. The CDR3 spells CASSPRLYNEQFF. CDR3 coding DNA: TGTGCCAGCAGCCCCCGCCTTTACAATGAGCAGTTCTTC.

There are many counts of this clonotype. The chain joins TRBV20-1 to TRBJ2-7; maybe TRBD2 (7 bases). From germline, CDR1 is DFQATT and CDR2 SNEGSKA (reference sequence). CDR3 length: 13 amino acids. V lost 6 bases and J lost 3, with 15 bases in between. The CDR3 coding sequence is TGCAGTGCAAGGGGGGGCGGGGACTACGAGCAGTACTTC. Amino acids: CSARGGGDYEQYF.

This clonotype was detected only a few times. This may come from a read error, since a much larger clone is one base off. The genes are TRBV12-5 and TRBJ2-1, with D tentatively TRBD1 (6 bases). The V gene's germline CDR1 is LGHNT and CDR2 FRNRAP. This CDR3 is 16 amino acids long. Trimming stripped 2 bases from V and 9 bases from J, with 20 bases between. CDR3 amino acids: CASGLPGMGADIEQFF. In DNA form, the CDR3 reads TGTGCTAGTGGTTTGCCCGGGATGGGGGCTGACATTGAGCAGTTCTTC. Drawing the rest from reference TRBV12-5 and TRBJ2-1, the complete variable domain is DARVTQTPRHKVTEMGQEVTMRCQPILGHNTVFWYRQTMMQGLELLAYFRNRAPLDDSGMPKDRFSAEMPDATLATLKIQPSEPRDSAVYFCASGLPGMGADIEQFFGPGTRLTVL.

The J gene is TRBJ1-2, the V gene TRBV24-1, with D possibly being TRBD1 (5 bases). Germline V gene lookup returns CDR1 KGHDR and CDR2 SFDVKD. This CDR3 is 13 amino acids long. Between the trimmed V and J ends, which lost 7 bases and 4 bases, there was a span of 12 bases. The CDR3 DNA follows: TGTGCCACCAGCCCCGGGACGGTCTATGGCTACACCTTC. This translates into CATSPGTVYGYTF.

For the CDR3, the DNA is TGTGCCAGCAGCCATCGACTAGTGGGGGGCTACGAGCAGTACTTC. This gives the protein CASSHRLVGGYEQYF. The chain combines TRBV5-4 with TRBJ2-7, with D perhaps TRBD2 (6 bases). Germline CDR1 reads SGHNT; CDR2 reads YYREEE (reference sequence). The CDR3 is made up of 15 amino acids. The V end lost 4 bases, the J end lost 3 bases, and 17 bases lay between the germline ends.